A single sample gave rise to the 20 T cell receptor beta chains below, sequenced in a study of T cells after yellow fever vaccination. MiXCR was run by TCRdb on the 5' RACE reads, yielding one entry per CDR3 protein. This sample yields about 340,000 distinct CDR3 sequences, of which roughly an eighth are seen a single time; around 3% belongs to the top ten. Specimen: CD4+ T cells sorted from PBMCs, collected 15 days after the yellow fever booster vaccination. The source of these receptors is a man younger than 35 who received the YFV17D yellow fever vaccine.

This clonotype was seen ten or more times. The chain joins TRBV6-6 to TRBJ2-7, with D possibly being TRBD1 (5 bases). This CDR3 is built from 15 residues. Trimming removed 3 bases at V and 0 bases at J, with 12 bases between. CDR1 MNHNY and CDR2 SVGAGI come from the germline V gene (reference sequence). The CDR3 nucleotides read TGTGCCAGCAGTTATGCAGGGATGAGCTCCTACGAGCAGTACTTC. Its protein is CASSYAGMSSYEQYF.

This clonotype has only a few counts. The genes are TRBV7-8 and TRBJ2-6; maybe TRBD1 (5 bases). The V gene's germline CDR1 is SGHVS and CDR2 FQNEAQ. Trimming stripped 2 bases from V and 0 bases from J, with 17 bases between. The CDR3 contains 19 residues. CDR3 residues: CASSLIRPGLNSGANVLTF. The CDR3, as DNA: TGTGCCAGCAGCTTAATTAGGCCAGGGCTTAACTCTGGGGCCAACGTCCTGACTTTC.

The J gene is TRBJ2-7, the V gene TRBV2, with 10 nucleotides matching TRBD1. V was clipped by 8 bases and J by 5 bases; unmatched bases: 3. Germline V gene lookup returns CDR1 SNHLY and CDR2 FYNNEI. The CDR3 is 12 residues long. DNA of the CDR3: TGTGCCAGCCGGACAGGGGGGCACGAGCAGTACTTC. Its translation is CASRTGGHEQYF.

The chain combines TRBV20-1 with TRBJ2-3, with D perhaps matching TRBD1 (7 bases). V shed 0 bases and J shed 2 bases, with 12 bases lying between them. The CDR3 has 15 amino acids. Germline CDR1 and CDR2: DFQATT and SNEGSKA (reference sequence). This CDR3 reads CSARDPRGVTDTQYF. In nucleotides, the CDR3 is TGCAGTGCTAGAGACCCCAGGGGGGTCACAGATACGCAGTATTTT.

The chain links TRBV15 to TRBJ2-3; 7 bases are shared with TRBD1. Germline V gene sequence: CDR1 LNHNV, CDR2 YYDKDF (reference sequence). V shed 0 bases and J 8 bases; nucleotides not matched to a gene: 5. The CDR3 length is 14 residues. The CDR3 here is CATSRDYGQATQYF. CDR3 nucleotides: TGTGCCACCAGCAGAGACTACGGACAGGCTACGCAGTATTTT.

This chain joins TRBV20-1 and TRBJ1-2; no firm D call. Germline assignment: CDR1 DFQATT and CDR2 SNEGSKA (reference sequence). V was trimmed by 3 bases and J by 4 bases, leaving 12 bases between them. CDR3 length equals 13 residues. The CDR3 spells CSASPAGLYGYTF. CDR3 nucleotide sequence: TGCAGTGCTAGTCCGGCCGGTCTCTATGGCTACACCTTC.

At least ten counts were recorded for this clonotype. The J gene is TRBJ2-7, the V gene TRBV4-3; the match to TRBD1 covers 9 bases. The CDR3 has 14 residues. With V trimmed by 1 base and J by 3 bases, 1 base remained unmatched. Germline values: CDR1 LGHNA, CDR2 YSLEER. This CDR3 reads CASSQADRGYEQYF. CDR3 coding DNA: TGCGCCAGCAGCCAAGCGGACAGGGGCTACGAGCAGTACTTC.

The sample holds a few counts of this clonotype. The V and J genes are TRBV5-1 and TRBJ2-5, with unresolved D. Germline assignment: CDR1 SGHRS and CDR2 YFSETQ. Trimming removed 0 bases from V and 4 bases from J, with 10 bases in between. The CDR3 runs to 14 residues. The chain's CDR3 is CASSLVPGPETQYF. In DNA form, the CDR3 reads TGCGCCAGCAGCTTGGTTCCGGGTCCAGAGACCCAGTACTTC.

The chain joins TRBV11-1 to TRBJ2-5, with D hard to call. The CDR3 length is 13 residues. The V end lost 5 bases, the J end lost 1 base, and 8 bases lay between the germline ends. Per the germline V gene, CDR1 is SGHAT and CDR2 is FQDESV (reference sequence). CDR3 coding DNA: TGTGCCAGCAGCCGGAGATTCCAAGAGACCCAGTACTTC. Its translation: CASSRRFQETQYF.

Only a few counts were recorded for this clonotype. This rearrangement joins TRBV11-2 to TRBJ1-2, with unresolved D. There are 12 residues in the CDR3. Per germline, CDR1 SGHAT and CDR2 FQNNGV. Trimming stripped 5 bases from V and 7 bases from J, with 11 bases between. The CDR3 sequence is CASSQPTGGYTF. The CDR3 DNA sequence: TGTGCCAGCAGCCAGCCTACGGGTGGCTACACCTTC.

The rearrangement uses TRBV7-9 and TRBJ1-4; the match to TRBD1 covers 8 bases. With V trimmed by 3 bases and J by 5 bases, 2 bases remained unmatched. This CDR3 has 14 residues. Per the germline V gene, CDR1 is SEHNR and CDR2 is FQNEAQ (reference sequence). The CDR3 spells CASSFGQGNEKLFF. Written as DNA, the CDR3 is TGTGCCAGCAGCTTTGGACAGGGAAATGAAAAACTGTTTTTT.

V and J are TRBV10-1 and TRBJ2-7; D not resolved. The V end was cut by 2 bases, the J end by 6 bases, with 8 bases between. Germline lookup yields CDR1 WNHNN and CDR2 SYGVQD (reference sequence). The CDR3 is made up of 12 amino acids. CDR3: CASSETLGEQYF. Here the CDR3 DNA reads TGCGCCAGCAGTGAGACCCTTGGCGAGCAGTACTTC.

The chain employs TRBV11-2 and TRBJ2-7; perhaps TRBD2 as D (6 bases). The CDR3 totals 14 residues. In germline, CDR1 is SGHAT, CDR2 FQNNGV. Trimming left V 0 bases short and J 5 bases short, with 11 bases between. CDR3 amino acids: CASSLEAGSHEQYV. As DNA, the CDR3 is TGTGCCAGCAGCTTAGAAGCCGGGAGCCACGAGCAGTACGTC.

In this sample, this clonotype turned up many times. This chain links TRBV5-1 with TRBJ2-1; no firm D call. V shed 3 bases and J shed 5 bases, with 12 bases lying between them. CDR1 is SGHRS and CDR2 is YFSETQ in the germline V gene. The CDR3 has 14 residues. The CDR3 coding sequence is TGCGCCAGCAGCTCTTTATTGGCCGACAATGAGCAGTTCTTC. Translated: CASSSLLADNEQFF.

This clonotype was counted a few times. This sequence joins TRBV25-1 and TRBJ2-5; tentatively, D is TRBD1 or TRBD2 (5 bases each). The V gene's germline CDR1 is MGHDK and CDR2 SYGVNS. There are 15 residues in the CDR3. Trimming stripped 4 bases from V and 4 bases from J, with 16 bases between. This chain's CDR3 is CASSAHPGRIETQYF. In DNA form, the CDR3 reads TGTGCCAGCAGTGCACATCCGGGGCGGATAGAGACCCAGTACTTC.

CDR3 amino acids: CASSLGTATNYGYTF. The DNA for the CDR3 is TGTGCCAGCAGCTTAGGGACGGCGACTAACTATGGCTACACCTTC. This chain connects TRBV7-2 to TRBJ1-2; D remains unclear. The V gene lost 1 base and the J gene lost 0 bases, with 9 bases spanning the gap. Germline V gene sequence: CDR1 SGHTA, CDR2 FQGNSA. This CDR3 is 15 amino acids long.

This clonotype occurred a few times. This chain connects TRBV7-9 to TRBJ2-2; unclear D gene. The CDR3 has 13 residues. Germline CDR1 reads SEHNR; CDR2 reads FQNEAQ (reference sequence). Trimming took off 1 base at V and 7 bases at J, with 7 bases between the two ends. The CDR3 sequence: CASSLVEGGELFF. The CDR3 DNA reads as TGTGCCAGCAGCTTAGTGGAAGGCGGGGAGCTGTTTTTT.

This clonotype occurred a few times. The chain uses TRBV20-1 and TRBJ2-3, with 7 bases identical to TRBD1. Germline CDR1 is DFQATT and CDR2 is SNEGSKA (reference sequence). After removal of 3 bases from V and 2 bases from J, the junction contained 8 bases not matched to a gene. The CDR3 contains 15 residues. In DNA, the CDR3 is TGCAGTGCTAGGAGCCGAACAGGGGCCACAGATACGCAGTATTTT. Its translation: CSARSRTGATDTQYF.

This clonotype was recorded a few times. The chain uses TRBV20-1 and TRBJ2-5; TRBD2 matches at 8 bases. CDR3 length: 15 amino acids. CDR1 is DFQATT, CDR2 SNEGSKA, per germline (reference sequence). Losses at the gene ends were 6 bases for V and 5 bases for J; bases not matched to a gene: 14. The DNA of the CDR3 is TGCAGTGCAGGGGAGACTAGCGTCCGACGTGAGACCCAGTACTTC. Its protein is CSAGETSVRRETQYF.

The chain uses TRBV9 and TRBJ2-1; D possibly corresponds to TRBD1 (5 bases). V was clipped by 0 bases and J by 13 bases, with 11 bases between them. The V gene's germline CDR1 is SGDLS and CDR2 YYNGEE. This CDR3 has 12 amino acids. The CDR3 DNA is TGTGCCAGCAGCGTAGACAGGTTGGAACAGTTCTTC. Its protein product is CASSVDRLEQFF.